The 14 T cell receptor beta chains presented below share a single source sample, sequenced in a study of human T cells and chemical hapten exposure. TCRdb re-derived calls from the RACE reads in MiXCR, one entry per CDR3 protein. This sample carries 150,000 to 200,000 distinct CDR3 sequences, 14% of them seen once, and the ten largest clones take 1.7%. The time point denotes: patch test 1, 2 weeks after DPC sensitization. Treatment described: therapeutic diphenylcyclopropenone sensitization with weekly scalp DPC. The material sequenced was whole blood, taken in connection with sensitization to the hapten diphenylcyclopropenone (DPC). These receptors all stem from a woman aged 25 to 39 with alopecia areata. Some clones in this sample may be carry-over from other donors' samples.

The chain combines TRBV18 with TRBJ2-4, with 7 bases aligning to TRBD1. The CDR3 contains 13 residues. Germline V gives CDR1 KGHSH, CDR2 LQKENI. V shed 2 bases, J shed 6 bases, and the junction held 1 base outside the gene matches. CDR3 DNA: TGTGCCAGCTCACCAGACAGGGTAAACATTCAGTACTTC. It is translated as CASSPDRVNIQYF.

There are a few counts of this clonotype. V and J are TRBV7-8 and TRBJ2-5, with D possibly matching TRBD2 (5 bases). Germline CDR1 SGHVS, CDR2 FQNEAQ. V lost 3 bases, J lost 4 bases, and 15 bases lay in between. CDR3 length: 15 residues. The CDR3 region has the DNA TGTGCCAGCAGCTTGGCGAGGAGGCTAGGAGAGACCCAGTACTTC. It specifies CASSLARRLGETQYF. The whole variable domain, filled in from reference TRBV7-8 and TRBJ2-5, reads GAGVSQSPRYKVAKRGQDVALRCDPISGHVSLFWYQQALGQGPEFLTYFQNEAQLDKSGLPSDRFFAERPEGSVSTLKIQRTQQEDSAVYLCASSLARRLGETQYFGPGTRLLVL.

The gene calls are TRBV7-8 and TRBJ1-2, with a weak D call TRBD1 (5 bases). V was trimmed by 7 bases and J by 2 bases, leaving 11 bases between them. This CDR3 is 13 amino acids long. Germline assignment: CDR1 SGHVS and CDR2 FQNEAQ. CDR3 bases: TGTGCCAGCACGTGGGGGGACAACTATGGCTACACCTTC. It specifies CASTWGDNYGYTF.

This clonotype was observed many times. This chain links TRBV28 with TRBJ2-7; D is possibly TRBD1 (5 bases). The CDR3 extends over 13 amino acids. V gave up 6 bases and J gave up 2 bases, with 11 bases separating them. The germline V gene has CDR1 MDHEN and CDR2 SYDVKM. CDR3 DNA: TGTGCCAGCAGATCCGACAGCCCCTACGAGCAGTACTTC. It yields the protein CASRSDSPYEQYF.

The chain links TRBV9 to TRBJ2-7; tentatively, D is TRBD1 (5 bases). CDR1 SGDLS and CDR2 YYNGEE come from the germline V gene. V was pared by 3 bases and J by 3 bases, with 25 bases between. The CDR3 runs to 18 residues. The CDR3 here is CASSAQVGAQTPFYEQYF. CDR3 coding DNA: TGTGCCAGCAGCGCCCAAGTAGGGGCCCAGACCCCCTTCTACGAGCAGTACTTC.

The chain is built from TRBV7-9 and TRBJ2-3; 7 bases are a match to TRBD1. This CDR3 is built from 13 residues. Germline lookup yields CDR1 SEHNR and CDR2 FQNEAQ (reference sequence). Unmatched junction bases numbered 7, after V lost 8 bases and J lost 5 bases. CDR3 loop: CASATGVEDTQYF. The DNA for the CDR3 is TGTGCCAGCGCCACAGGGGTAGAAGATACGCAGTATTTT.

V is TRBV20-1 and J is TRBJ2-5; TRBD1 is a possible D gene (5 bases). This CDR3 spans 16 amino acids. The germline CDR1 and CDR2 sequences are DFQATT and SNEGSKA (reference sequence). Trimming took 6 bases from V and 2 from J, leaving 22 bases between them. The CDR3: CSATQDLGVIQETQYF. In nucleotides, the CDR3 is TGCAGTGCCACACAGGACCTAGGGGTAATACAAGAGACCCAGTACTTC.

The chain recombines TRBV10-3 with TRBJ2-3; no definite D call. The V end was cut by 3 bases, the J end by 4 bases, with 5 bases between. This CDR3 contains 12 residues. Germline V gene lookup returns CDR1 ENHRY and CDR2 SYGVKD. The CDR3 DNA reads as TGTGCCATCAGTGACCTTTCAGATACGCAGTATTTT. Translating gives CAISDLSDTQYF.

A few counts support this clonotype. This chain links TRBV5-1 with TRBJ2-1; D might be TRBD2 (6 bases). The germline gives CDR1 SGHRS, CDR2 YFSETQ. The V gene lost 0 bases and the J gene lost 7 bases, with 17 bases spanning the gap. The CDR3 runs to 16 residues. As DNA, the CDR3 is TGCGCCAGCAGCTTGGTACCAGCGGGTAATGGTAATGAGCAGTTCTTC. This sequence encodes CASSLVPAGNGNEQFF. Looking up the rest from reference TRBV5-1 and TRBJ2-1 gives the full variable domain: KAGVTQTPRYLIKTRGQQVTLSCSPISGHRSVSWYQQTPGQGLQFLFEYFSETQRNKGNFPGRFSGRQFSNSRSEMNVSTLELGDSALYLCASSLVPAGNGNEQFFGPGTRLTVL.

There are a few counts of this clonotype. This chain joins TRBV6-6 and TRBJ1-6; D unresolved. Trimming left V 6 bases short and J 7 bases short, with 13 bases between. Germline V gene data show CDR1 as MNHNY and CDR2 as SVGAGI (reference sequence). This CDR3 is 14 amino acids long. CDR3 in amino acids: CASSFRVRNSPLHF. The CDR3 region has the DNA TGTGCCAGCAGCTTCCGGGTTCGGAATTCACCCCTCCACTTT.

The chain combines TRBV11-2 with TRBJ2-7, with 9 bases that match TRBD1. The CDR3 spans 15 residues. V shed 2 bases, J shed 5 bases, and the junction held 7 bases outside the gene matches. Germline V gene sequence: CDR1 SGHAT, CDR2 FQNNGV. CDR3 residues: CASSLLTGGNNEQYF. The CDR3, as DNA: TGTGCCAGCAGCTTACTGACAGGGGGTAACAACGAGCAGTACTTC.

The V gene is TRBV7-2, the J gene TRBJ2-3; TRBD2 matches 9 bases. V lost 7 bases to trimming and J lost 2 bases; unmatched junction nucleotides: 4. Germline CDR1 and CDR2: SGHTA and FQGNSA. CDR3 length: 14 amino acids. CDR3 DNA sequence: TGTGCCAGCACTGTAGCGGGGGCCACAGATACGCAGTATTTT. Translation: CASTVAGATDTQYF.

This clonotype was seen a handful of times. J is TRBJ2-2 and V is TRBV15, with D possibly TRBD2 on 6 matching bases. V was trimmed by 0 bases and J by 7 bases, leaving 9 bases between them. Germline lookup yields CDR1 LNHNV and CDR2 YYDKDF (reference sequence). The CDR3 is 14 amino acids. The CDR3 region is CATSRDRGIGELFF. CDR3 coding DNA: TGTGCCACCAGCAGAGATCGGGGGATCGGGGAGCTGTTTTTT.

V gene TRBV28 combines with J gene TRBJ1-1; D is unclear. From germline, CDR1 is MDHEN and CDR2 SYDVKM. The CDR3 consists of 16 residues. Trimming pared 8 bases from V and 0 bases from J, leaving 19 bases between. The CDR3 is CASPPSSLQLNTEAFF. The DNA of the CDR3 is TGTGCCAGCCCCCCCTCCTCCCTACAGCTGAACACTGAAGCTTTCTTT. Supplemented by reference TRBV28 and TRBJ1-1, the full variable domain reads DVKVTQSSRYLVKRTGEKVFLECVQDMDHENMFWYRQDPGLGLRLIYFSYDVKMKEKGDIPEGYSVSREKKERFSLILESASTNQTSMYLCASPPSSLQLNTEAFFGQGTRLTVV.